The present entry profiles one T cell receptor (beta chain) with its context. Its antigen is currently unknown. Regarding time point: neoterminal ileum biopsy at postoperative endoscopy, about 6 months after surgery. Eligibility required adulthood, ileal or ileocolonic Crohn's disease and indicated ileocolonic resection. Approximately 500 nanograms of biopsy DNA per sample underwent TCRB immunosequencing. Some clones are missing from TCRdb's copy, which holds only in-frame ones; the method was immunoSEQ multiplex PCR. The sample records about 9,200 clones, around 80% being singletons. CDR1 is GTSNPN, CDR2 SVGIG, per germline (reference sequence). J gave up 2 bases and V 1 base, and 3 bases lay outside the gene matches. The length of the CDR3 is 14 residues. This entry belongs to a study of T cell repertoires in ileal Crohn's disease. Findings of the study overall: Clonality above 26.8% at surgery always came with endoscopic recurrence. Active smokers at surgery had more clonal expansions than non-smokers.

The chain has TRBV30 and TRBJ2-7; 9 bases line up with TRBD2. The material sequenced was ileal tissue. This TCR derives from an adult with Crohn's disease. CDR3 nucleotide sequence: TGTGCCTGGAGTGCCCTAGCGGGGCCCTACGAGCAGTACTTC. Translating it yields CAWSALAGPYEQYF.